The next 21 T cell receptor beta chains were all read from a single sample in a study of identical twins. One entry per CDR3 protein results from TCRdb running MiXCR on the 5' RACE reads. This sample carries more than 600,000 distinct CDR3 sequences, over 15% of them seen once, and the ten largest clones take around 13%. The sample was also reused in another study, on T cells expressing NK-cell markers.

The sequencing input was PBMCs. The receptors here all came from a woman aged 18-29 years in good health.

J is TRBJ1-1 and V is TRBV20-1, with D perhaps matching TRBD1 (6 bases). From germline, CDR1 is DFQATT and CDR2 SNEGSKA (reference sequence). V lost 6 bases and J lost 1, with 12 bases in between. The CDR3 covers 13 residues. The chain's CDR3 is CSATGKGNTEAFF. CDR3 in DNA: TGCAGTGCCACAGGGAAAGGGAACACTGAAGCTTTCTTT.

This clonotype occurred a few times. The genes are TRBV12-3 or TRBV12-4 and TRBJ2-2; 8 bases line up with TRBD2. This CDR3 comprises 15 residues. Unmatched junction bases numbered 3, after V lost 6 bases and J lost 0 bases. For the CDR3, the DNA is TGTGCCAGCAGATTGGGACTAGCGAACACCGGGGAGCTGTTTTTT. This sequence encodes CASRLGLANTGELFF.

This clonotype showed up just a few times. This sequence joins TRBV7-9 and TRBJ2-1; 9 bases are shared with TRBD2. The junction had 14 bases not matched to a gene; V was cut back by 4 bases and J by 7 bases. The CDR3 contains 17 residues. Germline loops: CDR1 SEHNR, CDR2 FQNEAQ (reference sequence). The CDR3 loop is CASSSGRGAGGRNEQFF. CDR3 bases: TGTGCCAGCAGCTCCGGCCGGGGAGCGGGAGGAAGAAATGAGCAGTTCTTC.

The chain is built from TRBV7-9 and TRBJ2-1, with D hard to call. The V gene's germline CDR1 is SEHNR and CDR2 FQNEAQ (reference sequence). V shed 3 bases and J shed 0 bases, with 6 bases lying between them. There are 14 residues in the CDR3. The DNA of the CDR3 is TGTGCCAGCAGCTTTTGGGTCTCCTACAATGAGCAGTTCTTC. This sequence encodes CASSFWVSYNEQFF.

This clonotype came up once. The chain is built from TRBV10-3 and TRBJ2-7; D unresolved. Per germline, CDR1 ENHRY and CDR2 SYGVKD. The CDR3 runs 13 residues. Trimming shortened V by 6 bases and J by 0 bases, and 9 bases separated the two germline ends. The CDR3 DNA follows: TGTGCCATCAGAGACAAGAGCTCCTACGAGCAGTACTTC. Residues: CAIRDKSSYEQYF.

This clonotype was counted at least ten times. The chain couples TRBV12-3 or TRBV12-4 to TRBJ2-7; D is undetermined. The CDR3 runs to 13 residues. The V and J ends lost 7 bases and 6 bases respectively, with 16 bases between them. The CDR3 loop reads CASTPGPAGEQYF. For the CDR3, the DNA is TGTGCCAGCACCCCCGGGCCGGCAGGCGAGCAGTACTTC.

The table lists this clonotype with a few counts. The CDR3 reads CASSQSGPGTDTQYF. DNA for the CDR3: TGTGCCAGCAGCCAATCGGGGCCGGGCACAGATACGCAGTATTTT. The V gene is TRBV4-2, the J gene TRBJ2-3; D is perhaps TRBD1 or TRBD2 (5 bases each). The V gene's germline CDR1 is LGHNA and CDR2 YNFKEQ. The CDR3 sequence is 15 residues long. V lost 2 bases to trimming and J lost 1 base, with 10 bases between them.

The chain has TRBV10-3 and TRBJ2-7; 7 bases match TRBD2. CDR1 is ENHRY, CDR2 SYGVKD, per germline. J gave up 2 bases and V 6 bases, and 4 bases lay outside the gene matches. The CDR3 is 13 amino acids. The CDR3, as DNA: TGTGCCATCAGCACTGGACTAGCCTACGAGCAGTACTTC. This translates into CAISTGLAYEQYF.

The chain joins TRBV27 to TRBJ2-7, with TRBD1 identical over 9 bases. The J segment lost 5 bases and the V segment lost 6 bases, leaving 8 bases of the junction unmatched. This CDR3 has 14 residues. In germline, CDR1 is MNHEY, CDR2 SMNVEV (reference sequence). CDR3 bases: TGTGCCAGCAGCTGGGCGGGACAGGGCCACGAGCAGTACTTC. Translated: CASSWAGQGHEQYF.

This clonotype showed up many times. The V and J genes are TRBV7-9 and TRBJ1-4; TRBD1 is a possible D gene (6 bases). The CDR3 is made up of 15 amino acids. The V gene's germline CDR1 is SEHNR and CDR2 FQNEAQ (reference sequence). V lost 5 bases to trimming and J lost 3 bases, with 13 bases between them. CDR3 sequence: CASSGTPGANEKLFF. The CDR3 region has the DNA TGTGCCAGCAGCGGGACACCGGGTGCTAATGAAAAACTGTTTTTT.

The V gene is TRBV11-3, the J gene TRBJ2-1; D is possibly TRBD2 (5 bases). Per the germline V gene, CDR1 is SGHNT and CDR2 is YENEEA. Deletions cut 1 base from V and 9 bases from J, with 16 bases between. This CDR3 comprises 15 residues. The CDR3 bases are TGTGCCAGCAGCTTAGGGACCTATCGGGAAAGTGAGCAGTTCTTC. Amino acid sequence: CASSLGTYRESEQFF.

This clonotype was counted between two and nine times. The genes are TRBV6-5 and TRBJ2-3; D ambiguous. Germline CDR1 is MNHEY and CDR2 is SVGAGI. V was clipped by 2 bases and J by 4 bases, with 13 bases between them. The CDR3 loop spans 15 amino acids. CDR3 nucleotide sequence: TGTGCCAGCAGTTACAGGGATAAGGGCGCAGATACGCAGTATTTT. Its protein is CASSYRDKGADTQYF.

The V call is TRBV2, the J call TRBJ2-1, with 9 bases aligning to TRBD2. The CDR3 is 14 amino acids. Germline loops: CDR1 SNHLY, CDR2 FYNNEI. V was pared by 7 bases and J by 5 bases, with 6 bases of the junction left unmatched. The CDR3 is CASKTGGGDNEQFF. DNA of the CDR3: TGTGCCAGCAAAACAGGCGGGGGGGACAATGAGCAGTTCTTC.

The genes are TRBV12-3 or TRBV12-4 and TRBJ2-1; 11 positions match TRBD2. The CDR3 covers 14 residues. Trimming removed 6 bases from V and 7 bases from J; junction bases left unmatched: 5. As DNA, the CDR3 is TGTGCCAGCAGGATAGCGGGAGGGTTAAATGAGCAGTTCTTC. It is translated as CASRIAGGLNEQFF.

The chain links TRBV5-1 to TRBJ1-5, with unresolved D. In germline, CDR1 is SGHRS, CDR2 YFSETQ. The CDR3 loop spans 12 amino acids. The CDR3 is CAPGLGHQPQHF. The DNA of the CDR3 is TGCGCTCCGGGCCTAGGTCATCAGCCCCAGCATTTT.

V gene TRBV5-1 combines with J gene TRBJ2-1; maybe TRBD2 (5 bases). V lost 4 bases to trimming and J lost 8 bases, with 16 bases between them. The germline gives CDR1 SGHRS, CDR2 YFSETQ. CDR3 length: 14 residues. CDR3 region: CASSPRAGFDEQFF. The CDR3 coding sequence is TGCGCCAGCAGCCCGAGGGCCGGTTTCGATGAGCAGTTCTTC.

This clonotype was recorded a few times. The chain is built from TRBV7-9 and TRBJ2-7; D is possibly TRBD1 or TRBD2 (5 bases each). Trimming cost V 5 bases and J 4 bases, with 15 bases left between them. CDR3 size: 14 residues. Germline-derived CDR1 and CDR2 are SEHNR and FQNEAQ (reference sequence). This CDR3 is CASSVAGTIYEQYF. The DNA of the CDR3 is TGTGCCAGCAGCGTTGCCGGGACCATATACGAGCAGTACTTC.

The sample holds a few counts of this clonotype. J is TRBJ2-1 and V is TRBV29-1; 8 bases align to TRBD1. The V and J ends lost 7 bases and 11 bases, in that order; junction bases with no gene match: 10. Germline V lookup: CDR1 SQVTM, CDR2 ANQGSEA. This CDR3 contains 12 residues. The CDR3 loop reads CSAGGTGDKQFF. CDR3 in DNA: TGCAGCGCCGGAGGGACAGGAGACAAGCAGTTCTTC.

This clonotype occurred a few times. J is TRBJ2-7 and V is TRBV9, with a weak D call TRBD2 (6 bases). This CDR3 has 14 residues. Germline V lookup: CDR1 SGDLS, CDR2 YYNGEE. Trimming took 7 bases from V and 0 from J, leaving 14 bases between them. The CDR3 nucleotides read TGTGCCAGCGCCACCCGGGACTCCTCCTACGAGCAGTACTTC. It encodes CASATRDSSYEQYF.

Many counts were recorded for this clonotype. The CDR3 reads CASSLGQGLGGYTF. DNA of the CDR3: TGCGCCAGCAGCCTAGGACAGGGTTTAGGCGGCTACACCTTC. The chain combines TRBV5-1 with TRBJ1-2; 8 bases are shared with TRBD1. The V gene end was trimmed by 4 bases and the J gene end by 8 bases; junction bases not matched to a gene: 10. The germline V gene encodes CDR1 SGHRS and CDR2 YFSETQ. The CDR3 extends over 14 amino acids. Full variable domain (rest looked up from reference TRBV5-1 and TRBJ1-2): KAGVTQTPRYLIKTRGQQVTLSCSPISGHRSVSWYQQTPGQGLQFLFEYFSETQRNKGNFPGRFSGRQFSNSRSEMNVSTLELGDSALYLCASSLGQGLGGYTFGSGTRLTVV.

The rearrangement joins TRBV12-3 or TRBV12-4 to TRBJ2-3; no clear D gene. V was cut by 6 bases and J by 4 bases, with 14 bases left in between. The length of the CDR3 is 14 residues. The CDR3 loop reads CASSITRSSDTQYF. CDR3 DNA: TGTGCCAGCAGCATTACCCGGTCTTCAGATACGCAGTATTTT.